This T cell receptor (beta chain) was sequenced in a study of CD8 T cells in ankylosing spondylitis. This clonotype was detected a few times. As yet, its antigen is unknown. The CDR3 extends over 17 amino acids. The germline V gene has CDR1 MDHEN and CDR2 SYDVKM. V was clipped by 2 bases and J by 9 bases, with 23 bases between them. MiXCR was run by TCRdb on the 5' RACE reads, yielding one entry per CDR3 protein. The table shows approximately 520,000 distinct CDR3 sequences, with approximately 5.3% occurring only once. Overall study findings and caveats: It was reported that disease-linked clones were significantly enriched in matched ankylosing spondylitis synovial fluid. Clones linked with disease were CD8+ and fairly uncommon in the peripheral blood. Among TCR beta sequences, a motif of eight or nine highly homologous variants appeared characteristic of ankylosing spondylitis blood.

V and J are TRBV28 and TRBJ2-1; the D gene is possibly TRBD1 (6 bases). The sequence was obtained from a male donor with ankylosing spondylitis. Sequencing was carried out using blood, either unsorted or a sorted T cell fraction (not recorded which). The CDR3: CASSLDGVGQGWSEQFF. CDR3 sequence (DNA): TGTGCCAGCAGTTTAGATGGTGTGGGGCAGGGGTGGAGTGAGCAGTTCTTC.